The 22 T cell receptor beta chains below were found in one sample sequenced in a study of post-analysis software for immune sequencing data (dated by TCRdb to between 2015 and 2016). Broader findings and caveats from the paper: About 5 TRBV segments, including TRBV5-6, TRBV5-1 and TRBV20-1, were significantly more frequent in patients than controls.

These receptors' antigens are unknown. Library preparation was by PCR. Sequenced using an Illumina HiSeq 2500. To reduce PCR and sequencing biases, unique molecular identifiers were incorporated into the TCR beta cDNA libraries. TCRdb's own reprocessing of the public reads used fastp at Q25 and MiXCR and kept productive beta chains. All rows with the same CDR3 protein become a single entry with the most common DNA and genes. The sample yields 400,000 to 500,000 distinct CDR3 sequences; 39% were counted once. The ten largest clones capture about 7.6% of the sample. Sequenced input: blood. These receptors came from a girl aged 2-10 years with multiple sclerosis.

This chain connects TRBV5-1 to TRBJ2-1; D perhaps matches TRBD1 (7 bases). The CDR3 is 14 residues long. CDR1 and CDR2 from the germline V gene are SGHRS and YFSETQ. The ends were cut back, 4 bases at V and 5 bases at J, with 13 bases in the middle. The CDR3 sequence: CASSLSGGHNEQFF. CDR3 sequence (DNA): TGCGCCAGCAGCCTGTCAGGGGGGCACAATGAGCAGTTCTTC.

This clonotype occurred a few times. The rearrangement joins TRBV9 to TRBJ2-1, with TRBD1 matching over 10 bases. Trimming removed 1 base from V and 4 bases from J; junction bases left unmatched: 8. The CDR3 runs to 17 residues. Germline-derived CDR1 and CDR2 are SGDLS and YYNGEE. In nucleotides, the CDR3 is TGTGCCAGCAGCGTATTACTCGGGACAGGGGTTTACAATGAGCAGTTCTTC. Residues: CASSVLLGTGVYNEQFF.

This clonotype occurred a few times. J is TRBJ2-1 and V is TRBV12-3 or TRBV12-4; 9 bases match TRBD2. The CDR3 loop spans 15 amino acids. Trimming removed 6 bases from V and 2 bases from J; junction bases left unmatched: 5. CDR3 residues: CASSWSSGAYNEQFF. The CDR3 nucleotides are TGTGCCAGCAGCTGGTCTAGCGGGGCCTACAATGAGCAGTTCTTC.

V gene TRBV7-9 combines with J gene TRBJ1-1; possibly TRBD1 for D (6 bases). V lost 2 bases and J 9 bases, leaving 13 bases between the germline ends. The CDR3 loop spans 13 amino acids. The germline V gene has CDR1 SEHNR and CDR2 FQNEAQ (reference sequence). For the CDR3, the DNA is TGTGCCAGCAGCTTAATTGAGGACAGTCAAGCTTTCTTT. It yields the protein CASSLIEDSQAFF.

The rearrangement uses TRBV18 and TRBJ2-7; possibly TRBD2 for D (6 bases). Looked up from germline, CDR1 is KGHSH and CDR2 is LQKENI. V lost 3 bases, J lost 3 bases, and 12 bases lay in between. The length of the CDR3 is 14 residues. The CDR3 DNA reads TGTGCCAGCTCACCTACAGGAGGGATCTACGAGCAGTACTTC. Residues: CASSPTGGIYEQYF.

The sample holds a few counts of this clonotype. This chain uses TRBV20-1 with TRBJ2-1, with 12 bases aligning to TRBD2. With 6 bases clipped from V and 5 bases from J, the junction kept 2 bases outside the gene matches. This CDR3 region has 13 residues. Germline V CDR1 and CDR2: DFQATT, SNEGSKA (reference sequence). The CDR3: CSATSGSNNEQFF. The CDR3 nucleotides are TGCAGTGCGACTAGCGGGAGCAACAATGAGCAGTTCTTC.

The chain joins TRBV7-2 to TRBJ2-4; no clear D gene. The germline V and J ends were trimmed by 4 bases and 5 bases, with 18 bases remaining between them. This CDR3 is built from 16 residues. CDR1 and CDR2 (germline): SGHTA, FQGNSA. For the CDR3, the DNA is TGTGCCAGCAGCTCAAAGTCACTGGCACCTCAAAACATTCAGTACTTC. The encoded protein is CASSSKSLAPQNIQYF. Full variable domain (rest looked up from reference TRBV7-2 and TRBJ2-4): GAGVSQSPSNKVTEKGKDVELRCDPISGHTALYWYRQSLGQGLEFLIYFQGNSAPDKSGLPSDRFSAERTGGSVSTLTIQRTQQEDSAVYLCASSSKSLAPQNIQYFGAGTRLSVL.

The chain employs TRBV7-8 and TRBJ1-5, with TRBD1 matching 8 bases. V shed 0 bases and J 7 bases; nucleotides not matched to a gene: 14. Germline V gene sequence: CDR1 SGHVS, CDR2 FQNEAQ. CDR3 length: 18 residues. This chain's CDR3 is CASSLAGQTGARGQPQHF. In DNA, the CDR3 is TGTGCCAGCAGCTTAGCGGGCCAGACAGGGGCCCGAGGACAGCCCCAGCATTTT.

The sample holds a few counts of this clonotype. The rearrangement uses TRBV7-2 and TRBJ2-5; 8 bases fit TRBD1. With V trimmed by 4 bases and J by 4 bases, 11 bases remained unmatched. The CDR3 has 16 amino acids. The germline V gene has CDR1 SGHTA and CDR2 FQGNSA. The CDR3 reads CASSWFTGTGGETQYF. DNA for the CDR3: TGTGCCAGCAGCTGGTTTACCGGGACAGGAGGAGAGACCCAGTACTTC. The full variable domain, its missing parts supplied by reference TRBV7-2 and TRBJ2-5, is GAGVSQSPSNKVTEKGKDVELRCDPISGHTALYWYRQSLGQGLEFLIYFQGNSAPDKSGLPSDRFSAERTGGSVSTLTIQRTQQEDSAVYLCASSWFTGTGGETQYFGPGTRLLVL.

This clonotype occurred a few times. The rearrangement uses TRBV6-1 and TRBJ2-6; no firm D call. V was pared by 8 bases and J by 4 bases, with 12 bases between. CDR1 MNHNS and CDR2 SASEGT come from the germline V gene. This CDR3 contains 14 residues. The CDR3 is CASRSFDGANVLTF. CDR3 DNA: TGTGCCAGCCGATCCTTCGACGGGGCCAACGTCCTGACTTTC.

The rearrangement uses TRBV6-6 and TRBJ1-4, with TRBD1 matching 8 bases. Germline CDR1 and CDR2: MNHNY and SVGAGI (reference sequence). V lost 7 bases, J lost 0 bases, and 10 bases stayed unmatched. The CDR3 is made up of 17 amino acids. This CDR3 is CASKATDRVATNEKLFF. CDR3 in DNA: TGTGCCAGCAAAGCGACGGACAGGGTTGCAACTAATGAAAAACTGTTTTTT.

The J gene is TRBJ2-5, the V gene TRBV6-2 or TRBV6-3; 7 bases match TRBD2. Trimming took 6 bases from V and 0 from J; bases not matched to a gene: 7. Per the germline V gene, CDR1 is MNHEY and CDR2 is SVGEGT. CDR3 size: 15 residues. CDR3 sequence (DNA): TGTGCCAGCAGGAAAGGCGGGGGATACCAAGAGACCCAGTACTTC. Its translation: CASRKGGGYQETQYF.

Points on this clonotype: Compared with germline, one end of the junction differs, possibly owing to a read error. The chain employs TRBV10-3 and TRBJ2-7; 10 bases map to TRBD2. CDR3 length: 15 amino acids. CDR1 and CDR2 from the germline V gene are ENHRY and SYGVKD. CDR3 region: CAISGSSGSPYERYF. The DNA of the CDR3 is TGTGCCATCAGTGGCTCTAGCGGGAGTCCATACGAGCGGTACTTC.

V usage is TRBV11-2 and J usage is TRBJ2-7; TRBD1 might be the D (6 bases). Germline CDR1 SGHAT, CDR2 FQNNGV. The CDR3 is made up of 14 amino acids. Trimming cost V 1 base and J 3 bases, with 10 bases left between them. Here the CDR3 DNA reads TGTGCCAGCAGCTTAGTACAGGGCGACTACGAGCAGTACTTC. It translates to CASSLVQGDYEQYF. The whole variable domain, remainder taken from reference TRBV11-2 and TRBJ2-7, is EAGVAQSPRYKIIEKRQSVAFWCNPISGHATLYWYQQILGQGPKLLIQFQNNGVVDDSQLPKDRFSAERLKGVDSTLKIQPAKLEDSAVYLCASSLVQGDYEQYFGPGTRLTVT.

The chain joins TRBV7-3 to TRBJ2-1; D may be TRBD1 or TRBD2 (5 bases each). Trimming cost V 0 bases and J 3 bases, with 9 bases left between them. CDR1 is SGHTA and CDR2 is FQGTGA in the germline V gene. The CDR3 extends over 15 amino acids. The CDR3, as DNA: TGTGCCAGCAGCTTAACGAAGAGGGGCTACAATGAGCAGTTCTTC. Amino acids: CASSLTKRGYNEQFF.

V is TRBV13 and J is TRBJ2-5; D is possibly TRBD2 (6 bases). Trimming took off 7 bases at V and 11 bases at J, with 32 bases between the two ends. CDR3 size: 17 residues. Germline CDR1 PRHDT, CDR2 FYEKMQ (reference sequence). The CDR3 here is CASTLLRRGGGGNEQYF. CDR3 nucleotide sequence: TGTGCCAGCACGCTCCTTAGGAGGGGAGGAGGAGGGAATGAGCAGTACTTC.

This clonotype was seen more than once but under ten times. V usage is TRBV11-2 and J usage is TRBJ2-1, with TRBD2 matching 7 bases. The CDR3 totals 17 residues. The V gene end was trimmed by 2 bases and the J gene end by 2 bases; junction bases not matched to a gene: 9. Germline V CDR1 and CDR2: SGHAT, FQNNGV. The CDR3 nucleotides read TGTGCCAGCAGCTTAAATCCTAGCGGTATGACCTACAATGAGCAGTTCTTC. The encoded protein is CASSLNPSGMTYNEQFF.

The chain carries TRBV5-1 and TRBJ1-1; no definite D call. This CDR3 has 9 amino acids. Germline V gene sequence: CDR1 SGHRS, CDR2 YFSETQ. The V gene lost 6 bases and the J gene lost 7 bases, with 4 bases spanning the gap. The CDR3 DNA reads TGCGCCAGCACAATTGAAGCTTTCTTT. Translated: CASTIEAFF.

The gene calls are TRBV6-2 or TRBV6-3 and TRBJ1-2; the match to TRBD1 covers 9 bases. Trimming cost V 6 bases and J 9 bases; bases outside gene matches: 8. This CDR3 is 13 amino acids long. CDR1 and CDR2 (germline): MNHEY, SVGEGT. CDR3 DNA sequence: TGTGCCAGCAGACCGGGACAGGGTATCCGCTACACCTTC. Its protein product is CASRPGQGIRYTF.

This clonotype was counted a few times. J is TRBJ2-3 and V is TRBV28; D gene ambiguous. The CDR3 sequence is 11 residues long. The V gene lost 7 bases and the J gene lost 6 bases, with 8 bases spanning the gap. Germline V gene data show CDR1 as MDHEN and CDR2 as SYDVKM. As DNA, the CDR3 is TGTGCCAGCAACACTATGGATACGCAGTATTTT. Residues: CASNTMDTQYF.

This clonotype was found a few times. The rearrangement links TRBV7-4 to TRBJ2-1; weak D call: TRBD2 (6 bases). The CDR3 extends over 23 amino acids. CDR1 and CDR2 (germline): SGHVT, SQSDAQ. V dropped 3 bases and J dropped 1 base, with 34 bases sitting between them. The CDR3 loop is CASSLLLPRWRDPYGSSYNEQFF. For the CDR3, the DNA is TGTGCCAGCAGCTTGTTGCTCCCCCGGTGGCGGGATCCCTACGGAAGTTCCTACAATGAGCAGTTCTTC.

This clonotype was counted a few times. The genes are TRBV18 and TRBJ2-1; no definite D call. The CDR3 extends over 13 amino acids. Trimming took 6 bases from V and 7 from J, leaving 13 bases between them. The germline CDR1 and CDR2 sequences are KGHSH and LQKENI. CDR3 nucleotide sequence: TGTGCCAGCTCTTCCCTCGACCAGAATGAGCAGTTCTTC. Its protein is CASSSLDQNEQFF.